This T cell receptor (beta chain) was captured by sequencing in a study of tumor-infiltrating lymphocytes in localized non-small cell lung cancer. Germline lookup yields CDR1 LNHNV and CDR2 YYDKDF (reference sequence). This CDR3 is 15 amino acids long. Trimming left V 4 bases short and J 2 bases short, with 14 bases between. This clone was detected only once. This table comes from immunoSEQ multiplex PCR, and its TCRdb copy is limited to in-frame clones, with some not included. The sample includes around 10,000 clones, 60% seen only once; the top ten take roughly 11%. The source material was uninvolved lung tissue not adjacent to the tumor. This sequence was found in a human donor with non-small cell lung cancer. The chain has TRBV15 and TRBJ1-2, with a weak D call TRBD1 (6 bases). The CDR3: CATSIVGTLNYGYTF. The DNA for the CDR3 is TGTGCCACCAGCATAGTTGGGACACTAAACTATGGCTACACCTTC.